The 24 T cell receptor beta chains below all came from one sample that was sequenced in a study of OX40 agonist ivuxolimab in advanced cancers. This table comes from immunoSEQ multiplex PCR, and its TCRdb copy is limited to in-frame clones, with some not included. This sample has tens of thousands of clones, with roughly 85% found just once. Sample: CD4+ or CD8+ T cells sorted from blood, taken in a trial of the OX40 agonist ivuxolimab. These receptor sequences come from an adult with an advanced solid tumor such as melanoma, head and neck, liver or kidney cancer.

The chain has TRBV19 and TRBJ1-5; 11 bases fit TRBD1. Germline-derived CDR1 and CDR2 are LNHDA and SQIVND (reference sequence). V was clipped by 8 bases and J by 5 bases; unmatched bases: 2. The CDR3 is 13 residues long. CDR3 sequence reads: CASRDRGDQPQHF. In nucleotides, the CDR3 is TGTGCCAGTCGGGACAGGGGGGATCAGCCCCAGCATTTT.

The chain uses TRBV7-2 and TRBJ2-5; the D call may be TRBD1 or TRBD2 (6 bases each). Germline CDR1 SGHTA, CDR2 FQGNSA. CDR3 size: 14 residues. V was clipped by 7 bases and J by 4 bases, with 16 bases between them. The CDR3 protein is CASTQGLGGETQYF. In DNA form, the CDR3 reads TGTGCCAGCACCCAGGGGTTGGGGGGAGAGACCCAGTACTTC.

V usage is TRBV28 and J usage is TRBJ1-1, with a possible D match to TRBD1 (6 bases). In germline, CDR1 is MDHEN, CDR2 SYDVKM. CDR3 length equals 13 residues. With 2 bases removed from V and 6 bases from J, the gap between germline ends came to 10 bases. CDR3 bases: TGTGCCAGCAGTTTAAACAGGGTTCCTGAAGCTTTCTTT. It is translated as CASSLNRVPEAFF.

The V and J genes are TRBV7-9 and TRBJ2-3; 12 nucleotides agree with TRBD2. This CDR3 region has 16 residues. CDR1 SEHNR and CDR2 FQNEAQ come from the germline V gene (reference sequence). Trimming cost V 10 bases and J 1 base; bases outside gene matches: 9. The CDR3 reads CATETLAGGRTDTQYF. The CDR3 DNA is TGTGCCACCGAAACCCTAGCGGGAGGGCGCACAGATACGCAGTATTTT.

The CDR3 spells CASSDVREQTNTGELFF. In nucleotides, the CDR3 is TGTGCCAGCAGTGACGTCCGGGAGCAGACTAACACCGGGGAGCTGTTTTTT. This chain connects TRBV25-1 to TRBJ2-2; D perhaps matches TRBD2 (6 bases). The CDR3 is made up of 17 amino acids. The V gene lost 3 bases and the J gene lost 2 bases, with 16 bases spanning the gap. CDR1 and CDR2 (germline): MGHDK, SYGVNS.

This sequence joins TRBV19 and TRBJ2-2; perhaps TRBD2 as D (6 bases). The CDR3 is made up of 15 amino acids. V was pared by 7 bases and J by 3 bases, with 15 bases between. The germline CDR1 and CDR2 sequences are LNHDA and SQIVND (reference sequence). This chain's CDR3 is CASKRGGKDTGELFF. The DNA for the CDR3 is TGTGCCAGTAAGCGTGGCGGGAAGGACACCGGGGAGCTGTTTTTT.

The chain combines TRBV5-1 with TRBJ2-1; perhaps TRBD2 as D (6 bases). V dropped 2 bases and J dropped 6 bases, with 12 bases sitting between them. There are 14 residues in the CDR3. Germline V CDR1 and CDR2: SGHRS, YFSETQ. The CDR3 loop reads CASSFSGTLNEQFF. In DNA form, the CDR3 reads TGCGCCAGCAGCTTTTCCGGGACTCTCAATGAGCAGTTCTTC.

The genes are TRBV5-6 and TRBJ2-3; D gene uncertain. Trimming stripped 2 bases from V and 2 bases from J, with 12 bases between. From germline, CDR1 is SGHDT and CDR2 YYEEEE. The CDR3 sequence is 15 residues long. The CDR3 DNA sequence: TGTGCCAGCAGCTTTGTGGGCGGAACCACAGATACGCAGTATTTT. Its protein product is CASSFVGGTTDTQYF.

This chain uses TRBV28 with TRBJ2-1; TRBD2 matches 8 bases. V gave up 3 bases and J gave up 4 bases; unmatched junction bases: 11. Germline CDR1 MDHEN, CDR2 SYDVKM. The CDR3 consists of 17 residues. In DNA form, the CDR3 reads TGTGCCAGCAGTTTCGGGTACGGGGCGGGAGGTTACAATGAGCAGTTCTTC. It yields the protein CASSFGYGAGGYNEQFF.

This chain uses TRBV15 with TRBJ2-1; D possibly uses TRBD1 or TRBD2 (5 bases each). V was cut by 1 base and J by 9 bases, with 22 bases left in between. CDR1 LNHNV and CDR2 YYDKDF come from the germline V gene (reference sequence). The CDR3 loop spans 17 amino acids. The DNA for the CDR3 is TGTGCCACCAGCAGAGGATGGGTCGGGCCCTGGGGGAGTGAGCAGTTCTTC. This sequence encodes CATSRGWVGPWGSEQFF.

This chain joins TRBV5-6 and TRBJ2-5, with TRBD2 identical over 7 bases. The CDR3 has 15 residues. Germline CDR1 SGHDT, CDR2 YYEEEE. V lost 1 base and J lost 4; bases outside the gene matches: 7. CDR3 protein: CASSLSLGGGETQYF. DNA of the CDR3: TGTGCCAGCAGCTTGTCTCTGGGCGGGGGAGAGACCCAGTACTTC.

The V call is TRBV7-9, the J call TRBJ2-7; D is possibly TRBD2 (6 bases). The V and J ends lost 0 bases and 2 bases respectively, with 11 bases between them. The V gene's germline CDR1 is SEHNR and CDR2 FQNEAQ (reference sequence). The CDR3 extends over 15 amino acids. The CDR3 reads CASSLAGLMTYEQYF. The CDR3 DNA follows: TGTGCCAGCAGCTTAGCGGGACTGATGACCTACGAGCAGTACTTC.

The chain employs TRBV5-1 and TRBJ2-3; the match to TRBD2 covers 12 bases. This CDR3 region has 19 residues. The V segment lost 3 bases and the J segment 4 bases; nucleotides outside the gene matches: 15. Looked up from germline, CDR1 is SGHRS and CDR2 is YFSETQ. The CDR3 DNA sequence: TGCGCCAGCAGCTCATCCCCAAACGCTCTAGCGGGAGGGTCAGATACGCAGTATTTT. Translating gives CASSSSPNALAGGSDTQYF.

The chain recombines TRBV7-2 with TRBJ1-2, with TRBD1 as a possible D gene (6 bases). The CDR3 sequence is 15 residues long. In germline, CDR1 is SGHTA, CDR2 FQGNSA. The V end lost 4 bases, the J end lost 1 base, and 13 bases lay between the germline ends. The CDR3 sequence is CASSYTGQLNYGYTF. The CDR3 DNA reads as TGTGCCAGCAGCTACACAGGACAGCTTAACTATGGCTACACCTTC.

J is TRBJ2-5 and V is TRBV25-1, with TRBD1 matching over 9 bases. Judging by the DNA end, TRBJ2-7 fits better; the J call may be wrong. Germline V gene sequence: CDR1 MGHDK, CDR2 SYGVNS. The CDR3 spans 16 residues. The CDR3 region is CASSSIGTGSDYEQYF. CDR3 nucleotide sequence: TGTGCCAGCAGCTCGATAGGGACAGGGTCAGACTACGAGCAGTACTTC.

The chain joins TRBV11-3 to TRBJ2-3, with 9 bases that match TRBD2. The length of the CDR3 is 14 residues. V shed 5 bases, J shed 4 bases, and the junction held 4 bases outside the gene matches. Germline V gives CDR1 SGHNT, CDR2 YENEEA. CDR3 region: CASSTGLAPDTQYF. Here the CDR3 DNA reads TGTGCCAGCAGCACGGGACTAGCTCCAGATACGCAGTATTTT.

The CDR3 region is CASSRGGAHEQYF. Written as DNA, the CDR3 is TGTGCCAGCAGCCGGGGGGGGGCCCACGAGCAGTACTTC. The chain employs TRBV7-9 and TRBJ2-7; 8 nucleotides agree with TRBD2. The ends lost 5 bases at V and 5 bases at J; junction bases unmatched: 5. The CDR3 runs to 13 residues. Germline CDR1 and CDR2: SEHNR and FQNEAQ (reference sequence).

This clone has more than one count but fewer than ten. The chain employs TRBV5-6 and TRBJ1-6, with D hard to call. The CDR3 is made up of 16 amino acids. The germline CDR1 and CDR2 sequences are SGHDT and YYEEEE. V lost 2 bases and J lost 7, with 16 bases in between. The CDR3 coding sequence is TGTGCCAGCAGCTTTAGATCGGCGGTACCCAATTCACCCCTCCACTTT. Amino acids: CASSFRSAVPNSPLHF.

This clone was seen once. J is TRBJ1-1 and V is TRBV28; tentatively, D is TRBD1 (6 bases). This CDR3 is built from 16 residues. With 4 bases removed from V and 1 base from J, the gap between germline ends came to 16 bases. Germline assignment: CDR1 MDHEN and CDR2 SYDVKM. CDR3: CASSSLGGVPNTEAFF. The CDR3 bases are TGTGCCAGCAGTTCTTTAGGGGGGGTCCCGAACACTGAAGCTTTCTTT.

The chain employs TRBV7-9 and TRBJ2-7; TRBD2 is a possible D gene (6 bases). Trimming removed 5 bases at V and 1 base at J, with 15 bases between. The CDR3 contains 15 residues. Germline V gene lookup returns CDR1 SEHNR and CDR2 FQNEAQ (reference sequence). DNA of the CDR3: TGTGCCAGCAGCCAAGTAGCGGTCACATCCTACGAGCAGTACTTC. This translates into CASSQVAVTSYEQYF.

This chain links TRBV6-1 with TRBJ1-2, with TRBD1 as a possible D gene (5 bases). Trimming took 7 bases from V and 8 from J, leaving 20 bases between them. The CDR3 is made up of 14 amino acids. Per the germline V gene, CDR1 is MNHNS and CDR2 is SASEGT. CDR3 residues: CASTPTGGERGYTF. CDR3 coding DNA: TGTGCCAGCACCCCAACGGGAGGGGAAAGAGGCTACACCTTC.

J is TRBJ2-7 and V is TRBV7-9; D possibly corresponds to TRBD1 (5 bases). Trimming shortened V by 5 bases and J by 3 bases, and 14 bases separated the two germline ends. The CDR3 covers 14 residues. Germline CDR1 SEHNR, CDR2 FQNEAQ (reference sequence). The CDR3 DNA reads as TGTGCCAGCAGCCATCCACAGGCAGGCTACGAGCAGTACTTC. Residues: CASSHPQAGYEQYF.

J is TRBJ1-1 and V is TRBV10-3, with 7 bases matching TRBD1. CDR3 length: 15 residues. V gave up 2 bases and J gave up 1 base; unmatched junction bases: 4. The V gene's germline CDR1 is ENHRY and CDR2 SYGVKD. Written as DNA, the CDR3 is TGTGCCATCAGTGAGAACACAGGGGAGAACACTGAAGCTTTCTTT. Residues: CAISENTGENTEAFF.

This sequence joins TRBV5-4 and TRBJ2-7, with TRBD1 as a possible D gene (6 bases). The CDR3 has 13 amino acids. Trimming removed 1 base from V and 3 bases from J, with 8 bases in between. The germline CDR1 and CDR2 sequences are SGHNT and YYREEE (reference sequence). CDR3 residues: CASSLTGNYEQYF. The CDR3 nucleotides are TGTGCCAGCAGCTTGACAGGGAACTACGAGCAGTACTTC.